The source of this T cell receptor beta chain is a study of T-cell memory formation after mild COVID-19. Regarding the study as a whole: Mainly CM and EM harbored the contracting CD4+ clones; mainly EMRA harbored the CD8+ ones.

Of note for this clonotype: Its antigen is as yet unknown.

Germline V gene data show CDR1 as SGHRS and CDR2 as YFSETQ. Trimming shortened V by 0 bases and J by 0 bases, and 14 bases separated the two germline ends. The CDR3 is 17 amino acids. TCRdb re-called the 5' RACE reads through MiXCR, storing one row per CDR3 protein. This table holds about 420,000 distinct CDR3 sequences, 23% found once. The sequence derives from an adult woman who had mild COVID-19 (a few samples of this study predate the infection). Cell type and time point are not known. Sequenced material: PBMCs or a T cell subset sorted from them (not recorded which). The V and J genes are TRBV5-1 and TRBJ2-3; D uncertain. The CDR3 loop is CASSLVVSWASTDTQYF. The CDR3 nucleotides are TGCGCCAGCAGCTTGGTGGTTAGTTGGGCGAGCACAGATACGCAGTATTTT.